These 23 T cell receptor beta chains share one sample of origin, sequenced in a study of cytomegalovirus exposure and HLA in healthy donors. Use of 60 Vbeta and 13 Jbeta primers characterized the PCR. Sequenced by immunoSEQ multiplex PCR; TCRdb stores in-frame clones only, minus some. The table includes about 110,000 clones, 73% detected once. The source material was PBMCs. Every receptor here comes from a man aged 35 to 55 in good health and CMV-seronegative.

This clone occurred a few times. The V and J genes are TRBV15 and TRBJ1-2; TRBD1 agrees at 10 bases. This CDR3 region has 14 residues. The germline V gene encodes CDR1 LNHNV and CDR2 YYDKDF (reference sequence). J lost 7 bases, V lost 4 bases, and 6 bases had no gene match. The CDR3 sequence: CATSMRQGAGGYTF. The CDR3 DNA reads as TGTGCCACCAGCATGAGACAGGGGGCGGGTGGCTACACCTTC.

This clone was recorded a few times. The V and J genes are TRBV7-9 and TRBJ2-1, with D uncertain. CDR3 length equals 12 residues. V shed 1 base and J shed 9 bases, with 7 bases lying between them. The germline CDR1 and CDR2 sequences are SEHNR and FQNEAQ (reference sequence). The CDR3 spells CASSLVTSEQFF. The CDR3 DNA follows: TGTGCCAGCAGCTTAGTTACGAGTGAGCAGTTCTTC.

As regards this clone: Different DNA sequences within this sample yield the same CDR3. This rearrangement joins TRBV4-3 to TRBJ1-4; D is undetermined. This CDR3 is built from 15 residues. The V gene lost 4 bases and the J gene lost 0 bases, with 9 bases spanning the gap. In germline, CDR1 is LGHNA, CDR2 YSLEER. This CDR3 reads CASSPTFATNEKLFF. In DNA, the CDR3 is TGCGCCAGCAGCCCCACTTTCGCAACTAATGAAAAACTGTTTTTT.

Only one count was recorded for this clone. This CDR3 reads CASSSSGQESNYGYTF. The CDR3 DNA is TGTGCCAGCAGTTCGTCGGGACAGGAGTCTAACTATGGCTACACCTTC. This sequence joins TRBV28 and TRBJ1-2, with TRBD1 matching over 8 bases. V shed 4 bases and J 0 bases; nucleotides not matched to a gene: 7. Germline assignment: CDR1 MDHEN and CDR2 SYDVKM. The CDR3 runs to 16 residues.

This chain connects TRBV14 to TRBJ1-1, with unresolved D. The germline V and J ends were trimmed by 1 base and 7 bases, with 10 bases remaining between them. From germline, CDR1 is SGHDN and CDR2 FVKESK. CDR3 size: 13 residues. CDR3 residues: CASSQVVGSEAFF. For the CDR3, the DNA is TGTGCCAGCAGCCAAGTGGTAGGGAGTGAAGCTTTCTTT.

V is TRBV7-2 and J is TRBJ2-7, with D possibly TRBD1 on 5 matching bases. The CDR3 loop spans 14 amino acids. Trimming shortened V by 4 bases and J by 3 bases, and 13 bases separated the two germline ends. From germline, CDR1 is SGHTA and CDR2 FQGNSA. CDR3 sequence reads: CASSSQGMVYEQYF. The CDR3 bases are TGTGCCAGCAGCTCTCAGGGCATGGTCTACGAGCAGTACTTC.

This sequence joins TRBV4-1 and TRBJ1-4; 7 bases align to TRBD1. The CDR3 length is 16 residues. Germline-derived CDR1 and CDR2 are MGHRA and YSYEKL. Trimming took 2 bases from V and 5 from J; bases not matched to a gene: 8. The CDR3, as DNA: TGCGCCAGCAGCCAATCGGTAGACAGGGAAAATGAAAAACTGTTTTTT. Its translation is CASSQSVDRENEKLFF.

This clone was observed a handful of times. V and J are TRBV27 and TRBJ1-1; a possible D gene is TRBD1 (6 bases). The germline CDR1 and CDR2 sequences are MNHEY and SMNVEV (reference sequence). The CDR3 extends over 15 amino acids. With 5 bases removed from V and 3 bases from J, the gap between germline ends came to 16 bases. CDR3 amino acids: CASSRQVGADTEAFF. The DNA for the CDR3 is TGTGCCAGCAGTCGTCAAGTGGGGGCGGACACTGAAGCTTTCTTT.

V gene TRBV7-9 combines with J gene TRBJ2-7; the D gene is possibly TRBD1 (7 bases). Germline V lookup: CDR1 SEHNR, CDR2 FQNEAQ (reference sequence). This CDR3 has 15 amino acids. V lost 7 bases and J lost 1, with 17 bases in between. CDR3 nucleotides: TGTGCCAGCACCTCGGGGGACAGCCCATCCTACGAGCAGTACTTC. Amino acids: CASTSGDSPSYEQYF. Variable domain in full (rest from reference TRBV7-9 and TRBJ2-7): DTGVSQNPRHKITKRGQNVTFRCDPISEHNRLYWYRQTLGQGPEFLTYFQNEAQLEKSRLLSDRFSAERPKGSFSTLEIQRTEQGDSAMYLCASTSGDSPSYEQYFGPGTRLTVT.

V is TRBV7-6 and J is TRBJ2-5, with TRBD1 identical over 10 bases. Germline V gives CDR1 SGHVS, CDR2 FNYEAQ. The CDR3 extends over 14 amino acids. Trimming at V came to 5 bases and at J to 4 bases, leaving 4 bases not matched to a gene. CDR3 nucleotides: TGTGCCAGCAGCCGGTGGGACAGGGGAGAGACCCAGTACTTC. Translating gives CASSRWDRGETQYF.

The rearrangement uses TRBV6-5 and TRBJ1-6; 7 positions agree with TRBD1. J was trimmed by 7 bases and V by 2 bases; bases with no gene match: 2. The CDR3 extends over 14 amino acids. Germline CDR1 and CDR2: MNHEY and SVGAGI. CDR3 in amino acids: CASSYETGNSPLHF. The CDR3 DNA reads TGTGCCAGCAGTTACGAGACAGGGAATTCACCCCTCCACTTT.

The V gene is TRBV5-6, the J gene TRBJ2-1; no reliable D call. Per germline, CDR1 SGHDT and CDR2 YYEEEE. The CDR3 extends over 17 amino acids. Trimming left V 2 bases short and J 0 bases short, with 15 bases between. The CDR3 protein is CASSFIQALSSYNEQFF. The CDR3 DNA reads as TGTGCCAGCAGCTTTATTCAGGCCCTTAGCTCCTACAATGAGCAGTTCTTC.

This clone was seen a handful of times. For the CDR3, the DNA is TGTGCCAGCAGCCATCACCGACGGGGAGATAATTCACCCCTCCACTTT. Its protein product is CASSHHRRGDNSPLHF. This chain connects TRBV14 to TRBJ1-6; D gene ambiguous. CDR1 is SGHDN and CDR2 is FVKESK in the germline V gene. The CDR3 is made up of 16 amino acids. V was shortened by 3 bases and J by 5 bases, with 14 bases between the two germline ends.

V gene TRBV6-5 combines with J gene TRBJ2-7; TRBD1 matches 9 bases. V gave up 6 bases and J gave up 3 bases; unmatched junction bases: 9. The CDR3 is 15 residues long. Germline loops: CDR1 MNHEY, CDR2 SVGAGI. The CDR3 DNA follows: TGTGCCAGCAGACCCCTGGGACAGGGCATCTACGAGCAGTACTTC. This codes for CASRPLGQGIYEQYF.

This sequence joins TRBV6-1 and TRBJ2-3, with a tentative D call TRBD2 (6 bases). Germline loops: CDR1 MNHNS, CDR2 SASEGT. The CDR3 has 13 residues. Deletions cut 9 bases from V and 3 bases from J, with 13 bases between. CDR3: CASQEGLTDTQYF. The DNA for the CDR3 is TGTGCCAGTCAGGAGGGTTTAACAGATACGCAGTATTTT.

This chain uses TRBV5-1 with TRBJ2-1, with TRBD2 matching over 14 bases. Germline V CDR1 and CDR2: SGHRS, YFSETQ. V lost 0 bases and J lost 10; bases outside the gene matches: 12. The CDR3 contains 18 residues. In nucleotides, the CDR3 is TGCGCCAGCAGCTTGGCCCTCCGACTAGCGGGGGGGGAGGGAGAGCAGTTCTTC. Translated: CASSLALRLAGGEGEQFF.

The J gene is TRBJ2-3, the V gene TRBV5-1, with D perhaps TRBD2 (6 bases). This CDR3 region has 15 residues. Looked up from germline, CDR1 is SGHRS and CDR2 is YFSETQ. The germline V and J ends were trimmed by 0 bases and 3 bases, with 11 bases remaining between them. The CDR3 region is CASSLVGGETDTQYF. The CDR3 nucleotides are TGCGCCAGCAGCTTGGTCGGGGGAGAGACAGATACGCAGTATTTT.

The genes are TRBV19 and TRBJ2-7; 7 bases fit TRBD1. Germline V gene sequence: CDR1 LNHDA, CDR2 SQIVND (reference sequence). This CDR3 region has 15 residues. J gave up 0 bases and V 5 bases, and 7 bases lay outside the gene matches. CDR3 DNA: TGTGCCAGTAGTCCTGGACAGGAGCACTCCTACGAGCAGTACTTC. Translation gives CASSPGQEHSYEQYF.

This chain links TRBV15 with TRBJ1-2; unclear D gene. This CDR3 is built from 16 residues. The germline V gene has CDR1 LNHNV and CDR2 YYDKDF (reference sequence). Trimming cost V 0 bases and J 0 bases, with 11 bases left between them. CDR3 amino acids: CATSRDPSLSNYGYTF. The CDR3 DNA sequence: TGTGCCACCAGCAGAGATCCCAGTTTATCTAACTATGGCTACACCTTC.

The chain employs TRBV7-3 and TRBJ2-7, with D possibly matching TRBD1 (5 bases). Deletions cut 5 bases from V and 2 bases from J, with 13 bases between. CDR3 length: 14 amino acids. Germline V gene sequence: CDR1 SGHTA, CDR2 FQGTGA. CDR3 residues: CASSLGHVPYEQYF. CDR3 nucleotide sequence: TGTGCCAGCAGCCTTGGACACGTCCCCTACGAGCAGTACTTC.

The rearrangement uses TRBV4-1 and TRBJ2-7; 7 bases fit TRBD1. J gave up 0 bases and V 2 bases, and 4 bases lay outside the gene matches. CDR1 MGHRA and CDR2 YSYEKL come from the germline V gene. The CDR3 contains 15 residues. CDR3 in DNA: TGCGCCAGCAGCCAAACGGACAGGAGCTCCTACGAGCAGTACTTC. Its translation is CASSQTDRSSYEQYF.

CDR3 nucleotides: TGTGCCAGCAGCCCGCAGACACAAACCGTTGCAACTAATGAAAAACTGTTTTTT. It is translated as CASSPQTQTVATNEKLFF. V gene TRBV5-6 combines with J gene TRBJ1-4; D call uncertain. The CDR3 covers 18 residues. V was shortened by 4 bases and J by 0 bases, with 19 bases between the two germline ends. CDR1 and CDR2 from the germline V gene are SGHDT and YYEEEE.

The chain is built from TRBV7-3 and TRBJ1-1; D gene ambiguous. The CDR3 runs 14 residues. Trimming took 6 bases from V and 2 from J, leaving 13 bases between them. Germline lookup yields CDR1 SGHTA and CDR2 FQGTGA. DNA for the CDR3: TGTGCCAGCAGTACCGAGGGAGGCAACACTGAAGCTTTCTTT. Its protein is CASSTEGGNTEAFF.